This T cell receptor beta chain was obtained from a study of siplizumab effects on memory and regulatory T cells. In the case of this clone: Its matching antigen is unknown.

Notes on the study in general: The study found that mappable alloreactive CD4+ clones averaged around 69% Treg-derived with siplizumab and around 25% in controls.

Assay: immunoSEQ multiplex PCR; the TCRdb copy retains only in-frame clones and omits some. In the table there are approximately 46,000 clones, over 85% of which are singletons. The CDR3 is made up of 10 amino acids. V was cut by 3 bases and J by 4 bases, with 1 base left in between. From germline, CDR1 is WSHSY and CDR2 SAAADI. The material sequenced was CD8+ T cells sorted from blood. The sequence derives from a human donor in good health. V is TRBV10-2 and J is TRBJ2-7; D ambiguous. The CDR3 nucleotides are TGCGCCAGCAGTGAATACGAGCAGTACTTC. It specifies CASSEYEQYF.